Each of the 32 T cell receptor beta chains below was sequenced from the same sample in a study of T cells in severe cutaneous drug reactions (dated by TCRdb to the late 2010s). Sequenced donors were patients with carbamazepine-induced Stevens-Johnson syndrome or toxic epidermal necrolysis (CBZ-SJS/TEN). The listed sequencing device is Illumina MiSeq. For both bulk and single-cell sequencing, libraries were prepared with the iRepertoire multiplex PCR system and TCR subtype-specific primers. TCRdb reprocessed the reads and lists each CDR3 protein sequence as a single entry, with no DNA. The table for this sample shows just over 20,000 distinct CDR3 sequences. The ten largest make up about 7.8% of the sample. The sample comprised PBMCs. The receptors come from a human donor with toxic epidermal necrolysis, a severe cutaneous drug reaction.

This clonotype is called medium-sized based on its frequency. The CDR3 region is CASSLGRQDNYGYTF. The J gene is TRBJ1-2, the V gene TRBV5-4. The germline gives CDR1 SGHNT, CDR2 YYREEE (reference sequence). The length of the CDR3 is 15 residues.

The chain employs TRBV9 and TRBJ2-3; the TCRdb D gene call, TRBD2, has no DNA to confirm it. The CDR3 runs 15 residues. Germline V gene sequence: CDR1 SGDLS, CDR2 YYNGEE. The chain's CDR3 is CASSVERGSTDTQYF.

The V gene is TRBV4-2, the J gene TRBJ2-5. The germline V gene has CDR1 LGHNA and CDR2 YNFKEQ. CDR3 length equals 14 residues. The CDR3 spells CASSQERDQETQYF.

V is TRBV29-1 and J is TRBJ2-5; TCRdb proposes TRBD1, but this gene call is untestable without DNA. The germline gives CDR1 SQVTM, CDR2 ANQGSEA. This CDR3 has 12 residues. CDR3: CSVETGMRTQYF.

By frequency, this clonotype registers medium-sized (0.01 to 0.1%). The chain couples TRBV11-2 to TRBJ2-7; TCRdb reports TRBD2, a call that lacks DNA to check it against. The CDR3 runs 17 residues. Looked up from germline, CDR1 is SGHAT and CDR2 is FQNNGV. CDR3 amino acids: CASSLDLHSGGSYEQYF.

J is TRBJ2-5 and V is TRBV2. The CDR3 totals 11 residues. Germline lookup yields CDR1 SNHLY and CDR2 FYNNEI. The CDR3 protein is CARQGQETQYF.

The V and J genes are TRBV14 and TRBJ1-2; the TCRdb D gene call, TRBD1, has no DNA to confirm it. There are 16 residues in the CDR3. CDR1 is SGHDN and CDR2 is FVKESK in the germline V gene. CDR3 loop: CASSRDSPLFVYGYTF.

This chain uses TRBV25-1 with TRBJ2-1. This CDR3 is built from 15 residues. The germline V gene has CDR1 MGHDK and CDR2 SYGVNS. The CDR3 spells CASREAVSSYNEQFF.

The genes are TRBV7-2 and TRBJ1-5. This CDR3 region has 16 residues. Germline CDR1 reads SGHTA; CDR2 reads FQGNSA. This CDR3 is CASSLVITSSNQPQHF.

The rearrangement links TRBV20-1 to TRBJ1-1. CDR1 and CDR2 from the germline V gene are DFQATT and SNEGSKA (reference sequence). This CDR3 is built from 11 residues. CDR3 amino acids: CSARGTDKAFF.

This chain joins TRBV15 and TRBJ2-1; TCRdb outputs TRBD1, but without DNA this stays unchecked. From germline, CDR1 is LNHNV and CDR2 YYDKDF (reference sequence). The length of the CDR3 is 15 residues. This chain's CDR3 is CATSSPGQADNEQFF.

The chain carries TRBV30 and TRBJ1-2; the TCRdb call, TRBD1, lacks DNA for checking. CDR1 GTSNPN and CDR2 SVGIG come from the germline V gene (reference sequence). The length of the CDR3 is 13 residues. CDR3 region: CAGRRGGHSGYTF. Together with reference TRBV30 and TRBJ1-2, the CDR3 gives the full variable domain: SQTIHQWPATLVQPVGSPLSLECTVEGTSNPNLYWYRQAAGRGLQLLFYSVGIGQISSEVPQNLSASRPQDRQFILSSKKLLLSDSGFYLCAGRRGGHSGYTFGSGTRLTVV.

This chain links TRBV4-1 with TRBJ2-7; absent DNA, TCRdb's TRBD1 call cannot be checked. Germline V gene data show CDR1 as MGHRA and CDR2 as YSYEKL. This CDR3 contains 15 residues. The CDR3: CASSQGDRSFYEQYF.

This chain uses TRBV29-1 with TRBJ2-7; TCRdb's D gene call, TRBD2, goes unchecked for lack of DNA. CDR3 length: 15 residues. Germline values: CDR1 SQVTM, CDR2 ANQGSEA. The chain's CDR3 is CSVEDGLAGYYEQYF.

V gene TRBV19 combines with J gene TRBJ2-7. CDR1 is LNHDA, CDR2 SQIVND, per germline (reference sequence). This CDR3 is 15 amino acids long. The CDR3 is CASSIRPVSSYEQYF.

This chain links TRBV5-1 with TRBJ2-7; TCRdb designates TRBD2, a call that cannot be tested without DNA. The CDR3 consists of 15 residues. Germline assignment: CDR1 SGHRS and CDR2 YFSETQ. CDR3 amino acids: CASSLQGTSGYEQYF.

CDR3 loop: CASSQEAAKGHNEQFF. The V call is TRBV14, the J call TRBJ2-1. The germline gives CDR1 SGHDN, CDR2 FVKESK. The length of the CDR3 is 16 residues.

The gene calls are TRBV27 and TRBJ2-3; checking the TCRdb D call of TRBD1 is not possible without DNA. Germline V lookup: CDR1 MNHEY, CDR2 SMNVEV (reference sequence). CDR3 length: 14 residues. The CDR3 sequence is CASRPGQRTRGSYF.

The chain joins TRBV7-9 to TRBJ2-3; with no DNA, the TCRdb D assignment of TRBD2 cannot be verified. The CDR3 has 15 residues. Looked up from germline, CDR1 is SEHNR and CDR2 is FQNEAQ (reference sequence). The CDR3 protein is CASSLAGRAWDTQYF.

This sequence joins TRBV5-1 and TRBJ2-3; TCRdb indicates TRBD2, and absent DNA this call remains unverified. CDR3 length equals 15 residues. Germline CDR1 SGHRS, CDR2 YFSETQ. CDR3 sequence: CASSLDRVVSRTQYF.

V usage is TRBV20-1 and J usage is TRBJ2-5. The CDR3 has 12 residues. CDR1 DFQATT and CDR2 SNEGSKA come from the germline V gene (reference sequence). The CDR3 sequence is CSARTSGETQYF.

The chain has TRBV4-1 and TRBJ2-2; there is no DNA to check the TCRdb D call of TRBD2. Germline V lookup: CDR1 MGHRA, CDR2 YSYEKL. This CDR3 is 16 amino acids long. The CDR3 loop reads CASSQDSPPNTGELFF.

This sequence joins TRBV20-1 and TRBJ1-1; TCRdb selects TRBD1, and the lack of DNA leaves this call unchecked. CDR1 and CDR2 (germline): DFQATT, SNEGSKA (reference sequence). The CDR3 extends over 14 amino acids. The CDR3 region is CSAPKGHLNTEAFF.

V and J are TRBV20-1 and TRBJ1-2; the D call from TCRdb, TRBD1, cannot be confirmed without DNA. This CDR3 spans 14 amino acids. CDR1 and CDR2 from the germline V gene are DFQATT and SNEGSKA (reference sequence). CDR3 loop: CSARVRGQGYGYTF.

The CDR3 is CASALNNYGYTF. The chain is built from TRBV12-3 or TRBV12-4 and TRBJ1-2. This CDR3 has 12 amino acids.

The CDR3: CASSPAGGVSNQPQHF. J is TRBJ1-5 and V is TRBV7-2; TCRdb selects TRBD1, and the lack of DNA leaves this call unchecked. The germline gives CDR1 SGHTA, CDR2 FQGNSA. The CDR3 totals 16 residues.

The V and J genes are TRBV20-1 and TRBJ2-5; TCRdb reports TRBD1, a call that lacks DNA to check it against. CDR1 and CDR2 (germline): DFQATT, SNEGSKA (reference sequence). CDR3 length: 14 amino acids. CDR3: CSGGDDRGSKTQYF.

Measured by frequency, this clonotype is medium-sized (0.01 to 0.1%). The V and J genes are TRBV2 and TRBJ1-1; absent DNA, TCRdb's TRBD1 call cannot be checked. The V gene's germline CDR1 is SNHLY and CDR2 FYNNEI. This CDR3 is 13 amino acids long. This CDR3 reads CASSGQGWTEAFF.

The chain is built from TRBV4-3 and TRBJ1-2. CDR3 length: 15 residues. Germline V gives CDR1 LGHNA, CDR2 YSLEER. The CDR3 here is CASSQDLGGYNGYTF.

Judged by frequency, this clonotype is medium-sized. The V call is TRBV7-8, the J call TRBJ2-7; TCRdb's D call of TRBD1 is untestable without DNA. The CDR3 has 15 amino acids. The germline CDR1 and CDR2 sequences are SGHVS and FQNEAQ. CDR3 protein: CASSRTGTGIYEQYF.

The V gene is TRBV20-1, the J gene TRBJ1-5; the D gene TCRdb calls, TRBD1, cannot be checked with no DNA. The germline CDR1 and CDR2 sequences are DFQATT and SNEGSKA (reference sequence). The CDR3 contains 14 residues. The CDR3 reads CSARTGRINQPQHF.

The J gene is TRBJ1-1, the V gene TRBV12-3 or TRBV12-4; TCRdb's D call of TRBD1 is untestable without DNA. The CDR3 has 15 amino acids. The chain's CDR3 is CASSVEGGTNLEAFF.